This paragraph covers one T cell receptor beta chain sequence. Its antigen is not known. The CDR3 runs to 15 residues. In germline, CDR1 is LNHNV, CDR2 YYDKDF (reference sequence). Trimming cost V 3 bases and J 5 bases; bases outside gene matches: 5. The sample comes from a study of T cell responses to AZD1222 COVID-19 vaccine. Study results and limitations: Baseline antibody screening turned up just a handful of seropositive AZD1222 recipients. Spike was spanned by vaccine-associated CD4 TCRs, with dominance at 160-218 and 743-854. Clonal diversity was possibly underestimated, and white British individuals and females predominated among donors. Among spike-specific TCRs, nearly half reportedly target unmutated variant regions.

The assay was immunoSEQ multiplex PCR, and TCRdb's table has in-frame clones only and misses some. This sample has 150,000 to 200,000 clones, with more than 85% found just once. The sequence derives from an adult in good health. This chain uses TRBV15 with TRBJ1-1, with TRBD1 matching 11 bases. This material consisted of peripheral blood, taken on day 0 of AZD1222 vaccination. CDR3 amino acids: CATSSGTGGRTEAFF. CDR3 bases: TGTGCCACCAGCAGCGGGACAGGGGGAAGGACTGAAGCTTTCTTT.